The 25 T cell receptor beta chains given below trace back to one sample, sequenced in a study of PD-1 blockade in classical Hodgkin lymphoma. Method: immunoSEQ multiplex PCR; TCRdb's copy keeps in-frame clones and lacks some. This sample carries 47,000 or so clones, just over 90% of them seen once, and the ten largest clones take about 5.3%. Time point here: newly diagnosed, previously untreated cHL patient sample. Sequenced input: peripheral blood mononuclear cells (PBMCs). The receptors were gathered from a human donor with classical Hodgkin lymphoma.

The J gene is TRBJ1-5, the V gene TRBV6-1; no clear D. The CDR3 covers 16 residues. V was shortened by 0 bases and J by 1 base, with 10 bases between the two germline ends. Germline V lookup: CDR1 MNHNS, CDR2 SASEGT. CDR3 in DNA: TGTGCCAGCAGTGAAGCAGAGGGTTGGAGCAATCAGCCCCAGCATTTT. It specifies CASSEAEGWSNQPQHF.

CDR3 loop: CASSLRVASMTQYF. The CDR3 DNA reads as TGTGCCAGCAGTTTGAGAGTAGCGAGCATGACCCAGTACTTC. The V and J genes are TRBV28 and TRBJ2-5; D possibly corresponds to TRBD2 (5 bases). The length of the CDR3 is 14 residues. From germline, CDR1 is MDHEN and CDR2 SYDVKM. V gave up 3 bases and J gave up 7 bases, with 15 bases separating them.

The genes are TRBV2 and TRBJ2-1, with 11 bases matching TRBD2. Germline loops: CDR1 SNHLY, CDR2 FYNNEI. The junction had 8 bases not matched to a gene; V was cut back by 0 bases and J by 7 bases. This CDR3 has 17 amino acids. For the CDR3, the DNA is TGTGCCAGCAGTGAAGCGAAACTAGCGGGAGTCAGGAATGAGCAGTTCTTC. It specifies CASSEAKLAGVRNEQFF. Drawing the rest from reference TRBV2 and TRBJ2-1, the complete variable domain is EPEVTQTPSHQVTQMGQEVILRCVPISNHLYFYWYRQILGQKVEFLVSFYNNEISEKSEIFDDQFSVERPDGSNFTLKIRSTKLEDSAMYFCASSEAKLAGVRNEQFFGPGTRLTVL.

The J gene is TRBJ1-2, the V gene TRBV5-6; unclear D gene. The CDR3 has 14 amino acids. Trimming pared 2 bases from V and 2 bases from J, leaving 10 bases between. Per the germline V gene, CDR1 is SGHDT and CDR2 is YYEEEE. In nucleotides, the CDR3 is TGTGCCAGCAGCTTCCGGCAAATGAACTATGGCTACACCTTC. It translates to CASSFRQMNYGYTF.

This clone was found a few times. The chain combines TRBV4-1 with TRBJ2-5, with no clear D. This CDR3 contains 15 residues. The V end lost 2 bases, the J end lost 5 bases, and 15 bases lay between the germline ends. Germline lookup yields CDR1 MGHRA and CDR2 YSYEKL. For the CDR3, the DNA is TGCGCCAGCAGCCAACCCGGGTCCCTCCAGGAGACCCAGTACTTC. Residues: CASSQPGSLQETQYF.

This chain uses TRBV10-1 with TRBJ2-7; maybe TRBD1 (5 bases). There are 13 residues in the CDR3. Looked up from germline, CDR1 is WNHNN and CDR2 is SYGVQD (reference sequence). Trimming removed 4 bases from V and 0 bases from J, with 7 bases in between. This CDR3 reads CASSAGISYEQYF. Written as DNA, the CDR3 is TGCGCCAGCAGTGCAGGGATCTCCTACGAGCAGTACTTC.

The chain employs TRBV6-5 and TRBJ1-2, with a possible D match to TRBD1 (5 bases). The germline CDR1 and CDR2 sequences are MNHEY and SVGAGI. CDR3 length: 14 amino acids. Trimming shortened V by 8 bases and J by 4 bases, and 17 bases separated the two germline ends. The CDR3: CASSLGGNPYGYTF. The DNA of the CDR3 is TGTGCCAGCTCCCTTGGGGGGAATCCCTATGGCTACACCTTC.

This rearrangement joins TRBV5-1 to TRBJ1-4; D is ambiguous. Germline V gene lookup returns CDR1 SGHRS and CDR2 YFSETQ. Trimming took off 4 bases at V and 5 bases at J, with 12 bases between the two ends. The CDR3 covers 14 residues. The CDR3 here is CASSADRENEKLFF. The CDR3 coding sequence is TGCGCCAGCAGCGCCGACCGAGAGAATGAAAAACTGTTTTTT.

The chain couples TRBV6-1 to TRBJ2-7; possible D gene TRBD2, 5 bases. Germline V gene sequence: CDR1 MNHNS, CDR2 SASEGT. This CDR3 spans 15 amino acids. V lost 7 bases and J lost 2, with 18 bases in between. The CDR3 nucleotides are TGTGCCAGCACCCCCTCGGCGGGTCCTACCTACGAGCAGTACTTC. Translated, it gives CASTPSAGPTYEQYF.

The chain uses TRBV18 and TRBJ1-4; perhaps TRBD1 as D (5 bases). The CDR3 covers 11 residues. CDR1 and CDR2 (germline): KGHSH, LQKENI. V lost 3 bases, J lost 16 bases, and 12 bases lay in between. CDR3: CASSPGPTRFF. The CDR3 DNA reads as TGTGCCAGCTCACCGGGACCCACTCGGTTTTTT.

This rearrangement joins TRBV2 to TRBJ1-4; D remains unclear. V was pared by 3 bases and J by 3 bases, with 8 bases between. This CDR3 has 14 residues. Germline V CDR1 and CDR2: SNHLY, FYNNEI. In DNA, the CDR3 is TGTGCCAGCAGTGAGGTTGCAGCTAATGAAAAACTGTTTTTT. It encodes CASSEVAANEKLFF.

V and J are TRBV5-4 and TRBJ2-2; D might be TRBD1 (6 bases). Trimming shortened V by 5 bases and J by 0 bases, and 11 bases separated the two germline ends. Germline V CDR1 and CDR2: SGHNT, YYREEE (reference sequence). CDR3 length equals 15 residues. Here the CDR3 DNA reads TGTGCCAGCAGTAGGGGGTTTCCGAACACCGGGGAGCTGTTTTTT. Its protein is CASSRGFPNTGELFF.

The J gene is TRBJ2-1, the V gene TRBV9, with D tentatively TRBD1 or TRBD2 (5 bases each). Germline lookup yields CDR1 SGDLS and CDR2 YYNGEE. The V end lost 4 bases, the J end lost 8 bases, and 19 bases lay between the germline ends. The CDR3 contains 15 residues. CDR3 DNA: TGTGCCAGCAGCAACACCGGGACCCCCTGGGATGAGCAGTTCTTC. Encoded protein: CASSNTGTPWDEQFF.

The chain combines TRBV10-3 with TRBJ1-1, with a possible D match to TRBD1 (5 bases). Germline V lookup: CDR1 ENHRY, CDR2 SYGVKD. V lost 1 base and J lost 0, with 24 bases in between. The CDR3 extends over 20 amino acids. The CDR3 DNA follows: TGTGCCATCAGTGAGTGGGCAAAGACCCACCAGGGCCCCCTGAACACTGAAGCTTTCTTT. Its protein product is CAISEWAKTHQGPLNTEAFF.

The chain joins TRBV19 to TRBJ1-4; 7 positions match TRBD1. V was pared by 5 bases and J by 2 bases, with 5 bases of the junction left unmatched. This CDR3 contains 15 residues. Germline CDR1 and CDR2: LNHDA and SQIVND (reference sequence). CDR3 DNA: TGTGCCAGTAGTGTGAAACAGGGGACTAATGAAAAACTGTTTTTT. The encoded protein is CASSVKQGTNEKLFF.

V and J are TRBV4-1 and TRBJ2-2; 15 bases line up with TRBD2. In germline, CDR1 is MGHRA, CDR2 YSYEKL. The CDR3 consists of 20 residues. V trimming: 3 bases; J trimming: 0 bases; junction bases outside the gene matches: 8. The CDR3 reads CASSHVGLAGGTTNTGELFF. Here the CDR3 DNA reads TGCGCCAGCAGCCATGTGGGACTAGCGGGAGGAACGACGAACACCGGGGAGCTGTTTTTT.

This sequence joins TRBV7-9 and TRBJ1-4; TRBD1 agrees at 7 bases. Unmatched junction bases numbered 5, after V lost 5 bases and J lost 2 bases. Germline V lookup: CDR1 SEHNR, CDR2 FQNEAQ (reference sequence). The CDR3 is 15 residues long. The CDR3 sequence: CASSRRQGTNEKLFF. CDR3 DNA sequence: TGTGCCAGCAGCCGACGACAGGGTACTAATGAAAAACTGTTTTTT. Filled out from reference TRBV7-9 and TRBJ1-4, the complete variable domain reads DTGVSQNPRHKITKRGQNVTFRCDPISEHNRLYWYRQTLGQGPEFLTYFQNEAQLEKSRLLSDRFSAERPKGSFSTLEIQRTEQGDSAMYLCASSRRQGTNEKLFFGSGTQLSVL.

This clone has only one observation. The chain joins TRBV7-9 to TRBJ2-4; D gene ambiguous. Germline V gene sequence: CDR1 SEHNR, CDR2 FQNEAQ (reference sequence). The CDR3 is 17 residues long. V lost 5 bases and J 1 base, leaving 18 bases between the germline ends. The CDR3 DNA follows: TGTGCCAGCAGCGCCTACTCAGCTGGGAACGCCAAAAACATTCAGTACTTC. Protein product: CASSAYSAGNAKNIQYF.

This chain uses TRBV18 with TRBJ2-1; TRBD2 aligns across 7 bases. This CDR3 has 16 amino acids. Germline CDR1 KGHSH, CDR2 LQKENI. J was trimmed by 5 bases and V by 9 bases; bases with no gene match: 16. The chain's CDR3 is CASRNVQAGWDNEQFF. The CDR3 DNA reads TGTGCCAGTCGCAATGTTCAAGCGGGATGGGACAATGAGCAGTTCTTC.

The gene calls are TRBV19 and TRBJ2-1; TRBD2 matches at 7 bases. This CDR3 has 20 amino acids. Germline lookup yields CDR1 LNHDA and CDR2 SQIVND (reference sequence). V shed 3 bases and J 1 base; nucleotides not matched to a gene: 18. The CDR3 DNA sequence: TGTGCCAGTAGTATTCGTTCCCGGGGCGGGAGAGTACGGTCCTACAATGAGCAGTTCTTC. Translating gives CASSIRSRGGRVRSYNEQFF.

V gene TRBV28 combines with J gene TRBJ1-5, with D perhaps TRBD1 (6 bases). Germline V gives CDR1 MDHEN, CDR2 SYDVKM. V was trimmed by 3 bases and J by 5 bases, leaving 11 bases between them. This CDR3 has 14 residues. The CDR3 region is CASSFGGRHQPQHF. In DNA form, the CDR3 reads TGTGCCAGCAGTTTCGGGGGGCGGCATCAGCCCCAGCATTTT.

This chain uses TRBV9 with TRBJ2-7; 7 nucleotides agree with TRBD2. The CDR3 extends over 13 amino acids. Losses at the gene ends were 3 bases for V and 7 bases for J; bases not matched to a gene: 7. CDR1 is SGDLS and CDR2 is YYNGEE in the germline V gene. In nucleotides, the CDR3 is TGTGCCAGCAGCGAGGGACTACTGGGGGAGCAGTACTTC. Translation: CASSEGLLGEQYF. Using reference TRBV9 and TRBJ2-7 for the parts outside the CDR3, the full variable domain is DSGVTQTPKHLITATGQRVTLRCSPRSGDLSVYWYQQSLDQGLQFLIQYYNGEERAKGNILERFSAQQFPDLHSELNLSSLELGDSALYFCASSEGLLGEQYFGPGTRLTVT.

This chain joins TRBV7-2 and TRBJ2-1; 8 bases are a match to TRBD2. The CDR3 totals 16 residues. The ends lost 4 bases at V and 0 bases at J; junction bases unmatched: 5. In germline, CDR1 is SGHTA, CDR2 FQGNSA. The CDR3 bases are TGTGCCAGCAGCTCGACGAGCGGGGGCTCCTACAATGAGCAGTTCTTC. It yields the protein CASSSTSGGSYNEQFF.

The V call is TRBV5-5, the J call TRBJ1-2; D is unresolved. CDR1 SGHKS and CDR2 YYEKEE come from the germline V gene (reference sequence). Trimming pared 2 bases from V and 4 bases from J, leaving 6 bases between. The CDR3 length is 12 residues. CDR3 DNA sequence: TGTGCCAGCAGCTTAGACGTCTATGGCTACACCTTC. Translated: CASSLDVYGYTF.

The sample holds a few counts of this clone. This chain joins TRBV9 and TRBJ1-6, with a tentative D call TRBD1 (5 bases). The CDR3 is made up of 14 amino acids. V shed 2 bases and J shed 9 bases, with 12 bases lying between them. Per germline, CDR1 SGDLS and CDR2 YYNGEE. Written as DNA, the CDR3 is TGTGCCAGCAGCGTTAGCGACAGTACTTCACCCCTCCACTTT. Encoded protein: CASSVSDSTSPLHF.